The 3 T cell receptor beta chains presented below share a single source sample, sequenced in a study of T cells expressing NK-cell markers. Reanalyzing the 5' RACE reads, TCRdb keeps one entry per CDR3 protein, without DNA. Here the sample table reports some 150,000 distinct CDR3 sequences. Sequenced: blood T cells: a sorted CD56 or NKG2C T cell subset, CD4+ or CD8+ T cells, or bulk PBMC T cells (not recorded which). The receptors were gathered from a man younger than 30 in good health.

This chain uses TRBV6-5 with TRBJ2-1; without DNA, the TCRdb call of TRBD2 cannot be checked. Germline CDR1 MNHEY, CDR2 SVGAGI. The CDR3 is 15 amino acids. CDR3 sequence reads: CASSLTSSGNFEQFF.

This chain uses TRBV5-5 with TRBJ1-1. The V gene's germline CDR1 is SGHKS and CDR2 YYEKEE (reference sequence). The CDR3 has 11 amino acids. The CDR3 reads CASSLTREAFF.

The chain employs TRBV19 and TRBJ2-1; TCRdb picks TRBD2, but there is no DNA to check that call. The CDR3 covers 15 residues. The germline V gene encodes CDR1 LNHDA and CDR2 SQIVND (reference sequence). The CDR3 sequence: CASSIIAGGRNEQFF.